What follows is one T cell receptor (beta chain) and its context. Its antigen is unknown. PCR used 60 Vbeta primers and 13 Jbeta primers. Produced via immunoSEQ multiplex PCR; TCRdb's table is partial and in-frame only. This listing includes roughly 100,000 clones. These data originate in a study of cytomegalovirus exposure and HLA in healthy donors. Background on the study: An earlier analysis identified 117 million unique TCR beta sequences in 150 million to 200 million T cells. Overall study findings and caveats: Of the V segments, some could not be distinguished, including TRBV6-2 and TRBV6-3, and were excluded. Later analysis demonstrated an association between a missense DCLRE1C variant and TCR beta V- and J-gene trimming. CMV antigen specificity was confirmed in vitro for a few CMV-associated chains.

V was trimmed by 1 base and J by 2 bases, leaving 19 bases between them. Germline loops: CDR1 SEHNR, CDR2 FQNEAQ (reference sequence). This CDR3 has 18 amino acids. The sequence was collected from a man in his forties in good health and CMV-seronegative. The sequenced sample consisted of PBMCs. The V gene is TRBV7-9, the J gene TRBJ2-3; tentatively, D is TRBD2 (6 bases). In DNA, the CDR3 is TGTGCCAGCAGCTTAGGTTCGTTTTCGGGAGCAACCACAGATACGCAGTATTTT. It yields the protein CASSLGSFSGATTDTQYF.